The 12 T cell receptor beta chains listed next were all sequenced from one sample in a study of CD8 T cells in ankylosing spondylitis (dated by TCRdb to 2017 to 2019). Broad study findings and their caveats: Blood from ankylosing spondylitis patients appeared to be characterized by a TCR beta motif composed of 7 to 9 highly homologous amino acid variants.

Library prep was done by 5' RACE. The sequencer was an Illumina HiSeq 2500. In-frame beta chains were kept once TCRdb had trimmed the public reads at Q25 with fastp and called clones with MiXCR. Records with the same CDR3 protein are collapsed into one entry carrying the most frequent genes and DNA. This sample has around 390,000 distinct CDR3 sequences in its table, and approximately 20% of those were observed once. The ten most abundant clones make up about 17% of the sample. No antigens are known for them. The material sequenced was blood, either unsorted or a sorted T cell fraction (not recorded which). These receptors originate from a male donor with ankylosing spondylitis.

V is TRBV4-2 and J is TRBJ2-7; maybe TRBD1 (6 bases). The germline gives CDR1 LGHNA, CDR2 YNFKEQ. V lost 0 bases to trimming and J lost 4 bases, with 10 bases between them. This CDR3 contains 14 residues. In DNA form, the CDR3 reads TGTGCCAGCAGCCAAGATACAGGGTTTTACGAGCAGTACTTC. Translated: CASSQDTGFYEQYF.

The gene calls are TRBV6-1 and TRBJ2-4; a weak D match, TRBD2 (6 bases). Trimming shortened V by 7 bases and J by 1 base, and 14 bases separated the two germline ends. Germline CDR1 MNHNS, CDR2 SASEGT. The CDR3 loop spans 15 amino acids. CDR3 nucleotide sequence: TGTGCCAGCACAGGGACTGAAGAGGCCAAAAACATTCAGTACTTC. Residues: CASTGTEEAKNIQYF.

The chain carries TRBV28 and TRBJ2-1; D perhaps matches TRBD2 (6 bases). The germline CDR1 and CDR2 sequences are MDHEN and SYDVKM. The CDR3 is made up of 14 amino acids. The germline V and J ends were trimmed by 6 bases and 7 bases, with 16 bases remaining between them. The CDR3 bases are TGTGCCAGCAGCCCTTCGGGGGTAACGAATGAGCAGTTCTTC. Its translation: CASSPSGVTNEQFF.

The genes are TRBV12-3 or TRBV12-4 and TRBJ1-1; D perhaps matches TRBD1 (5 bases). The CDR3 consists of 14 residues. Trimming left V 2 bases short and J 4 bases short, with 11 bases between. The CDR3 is CASSLTGGVTEAFF. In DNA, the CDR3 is TGTGCCAGCAGTTTAACGGGGGGTGTCACTGAAGCTTTCTTT.

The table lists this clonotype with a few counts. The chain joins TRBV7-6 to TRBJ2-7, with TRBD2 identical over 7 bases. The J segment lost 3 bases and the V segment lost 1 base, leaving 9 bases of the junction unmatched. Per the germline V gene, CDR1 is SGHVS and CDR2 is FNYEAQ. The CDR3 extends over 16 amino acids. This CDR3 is CASSLGSGPWIYEQYF. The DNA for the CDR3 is TGTGCCAGCAGCTTAGGTAGCGGGCCCTGGATCTACGAGCAGTACTTC.

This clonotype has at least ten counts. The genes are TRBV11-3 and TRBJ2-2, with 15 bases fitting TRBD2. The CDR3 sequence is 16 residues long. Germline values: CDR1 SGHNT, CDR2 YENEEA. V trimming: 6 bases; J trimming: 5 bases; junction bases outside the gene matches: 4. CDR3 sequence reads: CASSQGLAGGTGELFF. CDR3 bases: TGTGCCAGCAGTCAAGGACTAGCGGGAGGGACCGGGGAGCTGTTTTTT.

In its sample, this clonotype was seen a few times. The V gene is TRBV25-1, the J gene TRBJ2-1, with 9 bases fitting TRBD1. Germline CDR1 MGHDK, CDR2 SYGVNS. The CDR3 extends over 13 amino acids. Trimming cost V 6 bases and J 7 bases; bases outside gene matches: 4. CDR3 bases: TGTGCCAGCAGGCGGACAGGGGTTAATGAGCAGTTCTTC. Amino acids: CASRRTGVNEQFF.

CDR3 residues: CASSPSGRASFSTDTQYF. In DNA, the CDR3 is TGTGCCAGCAGTCCTAGCGGGAGGGCCTCTTTCAGCACAGATACGCAGTATTTT. The chain has TRBV7-3 and TRBJ2-3; 12 bases agree with TRBD2. The CDR3 loop spans 18 amino acids. Trimming took 6 bases from V and 0 from J; bases not matched to a gene: 10. In germline, CDR1 is SGHTA, CDR2 FQGTGA.

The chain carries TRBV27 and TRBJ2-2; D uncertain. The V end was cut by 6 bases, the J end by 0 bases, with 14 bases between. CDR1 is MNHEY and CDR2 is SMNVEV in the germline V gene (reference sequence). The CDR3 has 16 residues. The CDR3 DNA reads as TGTGCCAGCAGCTTTGGTGGGGTAGCGAACACCGGGGAGCTGTTTTTT. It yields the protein CASSFGGVANTGELFF.

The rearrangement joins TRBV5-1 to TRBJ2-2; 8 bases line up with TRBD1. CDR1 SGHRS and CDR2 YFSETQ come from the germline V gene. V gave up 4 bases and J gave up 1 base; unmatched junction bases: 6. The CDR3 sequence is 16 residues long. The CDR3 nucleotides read TGCGCCAGCAGCAGACTGGGACAGGAGAACACCGGGGAGCTGTTTTTT. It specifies CASSRLGQENTGELFF.

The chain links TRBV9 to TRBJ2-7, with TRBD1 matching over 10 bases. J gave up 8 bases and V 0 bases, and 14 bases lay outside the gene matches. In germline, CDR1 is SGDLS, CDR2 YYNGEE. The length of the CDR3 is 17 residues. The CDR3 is CASSVGPSRDRGVQQYF. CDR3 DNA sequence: TGTGCCAGCAGCGTAGGTCCCTCCCGGGACAGGGGTGTGCAGCAGTACTTC. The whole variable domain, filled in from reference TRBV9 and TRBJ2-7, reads DSGVTQTPKHLITATGQRVTLRCSPRSGDLSVYWYQQSLDQGLQFLIQYYNGEERAKGNILERFSAQQFPDLHSELNLSSLELGDSALYFCASSVGPSRDRGVQQYFGPGTRLTVT.

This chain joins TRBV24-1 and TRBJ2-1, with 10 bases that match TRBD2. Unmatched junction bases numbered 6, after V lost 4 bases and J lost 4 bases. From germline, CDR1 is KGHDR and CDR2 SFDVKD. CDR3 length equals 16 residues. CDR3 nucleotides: TGTGCCACCAGTGACCCTCGGACTAGCGGTTACAATGAGCAGTTCTTC. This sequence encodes CATSDPRTSGYNEQFF.